The T cell receptor (beta chain) described here comes from a study of blood T cell repertoires in COVID-19. Germline V gene data show CDR1 as SGHKS and CDR2 as YYEKEE (reference sequence). Trimming took off 2 bases at V and 3 bases at J, with 9 bases between the two ends. CDR3 length equals 14 residues. TCRdb keeps only in-frame clones here, not all; method: immunoSEQ multiplex PCR. Among under 250,000 clones listed, about four fifths were seen once. Sequenced: PBMCs or T cells enriched from blood (not recorded which). The TCR sequence derives from a woman aged 40 to 55 with acute COVID-19. The chain combines TRBV5-5 with TRBJ2-1; D might be TRBD1 (5 bases). The CDR3 DNA sequence: TGTGCCAGCAGCTTATGGGGCATCTACAATGAGCAGTTCTTC. Residues: CASSLWGIYNEQFF.